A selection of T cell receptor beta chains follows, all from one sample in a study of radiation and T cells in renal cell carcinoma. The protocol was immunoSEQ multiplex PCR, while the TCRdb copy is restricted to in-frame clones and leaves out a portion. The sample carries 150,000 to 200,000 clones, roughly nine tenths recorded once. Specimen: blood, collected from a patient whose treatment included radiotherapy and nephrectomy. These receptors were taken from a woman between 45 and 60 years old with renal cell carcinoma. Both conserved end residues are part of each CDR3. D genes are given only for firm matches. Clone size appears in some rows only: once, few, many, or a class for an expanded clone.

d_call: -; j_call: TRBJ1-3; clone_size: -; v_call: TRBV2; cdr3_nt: TGTGCCAGCCGTAGCTCACCTGGAAACACCATATATTTT; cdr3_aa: CASRSSPGNTIYF
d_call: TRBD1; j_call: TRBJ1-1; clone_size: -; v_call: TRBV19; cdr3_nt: TGTGCCAGTAGCGGACAGGGGGCTGGTAAAATCAAGGCTTTCTTT; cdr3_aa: CASSGQGAGKIKAFF
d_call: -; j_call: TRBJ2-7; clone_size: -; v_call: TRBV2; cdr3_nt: TGTGCCAGCAGTGAGGGTTCTTGGCAGTACTTC; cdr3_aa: CASSEGSWQYF
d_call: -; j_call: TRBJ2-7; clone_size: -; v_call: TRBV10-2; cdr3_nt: TGCGCCAGCAGTGAAAAAAGCTCCTACGAGCAGTACTTC; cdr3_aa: CASSEKSSYEQYF
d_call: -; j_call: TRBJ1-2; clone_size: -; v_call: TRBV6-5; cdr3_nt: TGTGCCAGCAAGGTAGACGGAACCTATGGCTACACCTTC; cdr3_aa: CASKVDGTYGYTF
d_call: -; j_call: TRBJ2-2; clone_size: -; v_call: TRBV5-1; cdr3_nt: TGCGCCAGCAGCGGTCAATCTGACAGAAGGACCGGGGAGCTGTTTTTT; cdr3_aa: CASSGQSDRRTGELFF
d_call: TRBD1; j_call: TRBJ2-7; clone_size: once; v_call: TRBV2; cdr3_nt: TGTGCCAGCAGTGAAGGTGGACAGGGGGGTCACGAGCAGTACTTC; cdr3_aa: CASSEGGQGGHEQYF
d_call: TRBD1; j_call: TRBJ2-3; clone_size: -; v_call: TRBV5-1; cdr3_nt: TGCGCCAGCAGCCCCAGGACAGGGTTAGCAGATACGCAGTATTTT; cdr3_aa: CASSPRTGLADTQYF
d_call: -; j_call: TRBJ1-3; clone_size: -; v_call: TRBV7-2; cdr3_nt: TGTGCCAGCAGGCGGGCGGGAAGTGGAAACACCATATATTTT; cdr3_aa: CASRRAGSGNTIYF
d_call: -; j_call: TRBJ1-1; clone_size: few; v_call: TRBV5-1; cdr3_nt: TGCGCCAGCAGTTCGAACACTGAAGCTTTCTTT; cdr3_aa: CASSSNTEAFF
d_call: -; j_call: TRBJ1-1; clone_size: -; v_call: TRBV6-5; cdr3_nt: TGTGCCAGCAGTTACTCAAGAACTGAAGCTTTCTTT; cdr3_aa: CASSYSRTEAFF
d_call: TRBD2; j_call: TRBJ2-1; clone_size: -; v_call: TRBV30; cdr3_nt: TGTGCCTGGGGGGAGGGGTACAATGAGCAGTTCTTC; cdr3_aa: CAWGEGYNEQFF
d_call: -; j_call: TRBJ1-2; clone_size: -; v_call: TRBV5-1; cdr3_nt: TGCGCCAGCGGCGAGCTTAACTATGGCTACACCTTC; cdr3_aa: CASGELNYGYTF
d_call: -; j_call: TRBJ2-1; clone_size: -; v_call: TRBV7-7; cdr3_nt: TGTGCTAGCAGCTTAACGGGGAGCTCCTACAATGAGCAGTTCTTC; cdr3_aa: CASSLTGSSYNEQFF
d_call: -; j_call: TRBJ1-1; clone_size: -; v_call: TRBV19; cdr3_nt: TGTGCCAGTAGGCGGACAATGAACACTGAAGCTTTCTTT; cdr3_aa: CASRRTMNTEAFF
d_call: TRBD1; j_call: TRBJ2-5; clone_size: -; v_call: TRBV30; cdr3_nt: TGTGCCTGGGCTCAGGGGGCGAGTGAGACCCAGTACTTC; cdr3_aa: CAWAQGASETQYF
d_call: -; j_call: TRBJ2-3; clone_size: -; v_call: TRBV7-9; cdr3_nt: TGTGCCAGCAGCTTGACGGCTAGCACAGATACGCAGTATTTT; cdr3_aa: CASSLTASTDTQYF
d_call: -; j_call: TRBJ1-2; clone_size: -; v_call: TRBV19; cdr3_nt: TGTGCCAGTACCTCCCGACGCAGGGCTAACTATGGCTACACCTTC; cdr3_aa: CASTSRRRANYGYTF
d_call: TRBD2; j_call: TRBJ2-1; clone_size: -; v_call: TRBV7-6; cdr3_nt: TGTGCCAGCAGCTTAGACGTAGCGGGGGGGCCGAGGTATGAGCAGTTCTTC; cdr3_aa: CASSLDVAGGPRYEQFF
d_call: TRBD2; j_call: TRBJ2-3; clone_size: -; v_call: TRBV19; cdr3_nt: TGTGCCAGTAGGGCAGCGGGGGGCCCCACAGATACGCAGTATTTT; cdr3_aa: CASRAAGGPTDTQYF
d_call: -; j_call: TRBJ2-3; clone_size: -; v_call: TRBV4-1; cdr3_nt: TGCGCCAGCAGCCAAAACACAGATACGCAGTATTTT; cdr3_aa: CASSQNTDTQYF
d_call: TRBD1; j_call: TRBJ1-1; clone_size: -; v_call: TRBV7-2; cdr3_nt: TGTGCCAGCAGCACCCACAGGGGGTTGGTCTCTGAAGCTTTCTTT; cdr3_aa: CASSTHRGLVSEAFF
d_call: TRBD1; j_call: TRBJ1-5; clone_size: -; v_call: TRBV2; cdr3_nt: TGTGCCAGCAGTGAAGCATTGCACAGGGGTTCAAGCAATCAGCCCCAGCATTTT; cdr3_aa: CASSEALHRGSSNQPQHF
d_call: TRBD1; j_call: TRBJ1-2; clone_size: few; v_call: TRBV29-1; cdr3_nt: TGCAGCGTGGGGGGGACAGGGTATGGCTACACCTTC; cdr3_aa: CSVGGTGYGYTF
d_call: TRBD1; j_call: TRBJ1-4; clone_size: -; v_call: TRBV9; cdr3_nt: TGTGCCAGCAGCGTGACAGGGACAACTAATGAAAAACTGTTTTTT; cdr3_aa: CASSVTGTTNEKLFF
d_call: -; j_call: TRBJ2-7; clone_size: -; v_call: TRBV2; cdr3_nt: TGTGCCAGCAGTGAAAGCGGGCAGGCCAACTACGAGCAGTACTTC; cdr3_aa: CASSESGQANYEQYF
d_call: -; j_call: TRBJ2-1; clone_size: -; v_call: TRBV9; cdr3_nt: TGTGCCAGCAGCCCCACGGGGAACAATGAGCAGTTCTTC; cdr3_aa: CASSPTGNNEQFF
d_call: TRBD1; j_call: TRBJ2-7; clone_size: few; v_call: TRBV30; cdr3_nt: TGTGCCTGGCAGACAGGGCGTGCATACGAGCAGTACTTC; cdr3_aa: CAWQTGRAYEQYF
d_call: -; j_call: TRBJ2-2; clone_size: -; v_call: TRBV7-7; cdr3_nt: TGTGCTAGCAGCTTAGTGGCAGGGACGAACACCGGGGAGCTGTTTTTT; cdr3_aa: CASSLVAGTNTGELFF
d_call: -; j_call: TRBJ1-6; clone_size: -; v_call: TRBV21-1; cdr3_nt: TGTGCCAGCAGCATAAGAGGGCAGGGAGTATATTCACCCCTCCACTTT; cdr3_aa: CASSIRGQGVYSPLHF
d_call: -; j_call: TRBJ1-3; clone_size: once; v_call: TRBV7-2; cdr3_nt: TGTGCCAGCAGCTTACAGGCCTACTCTGGAAACACCATATATTTT; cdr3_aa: CASSLQAYSGNTIYF
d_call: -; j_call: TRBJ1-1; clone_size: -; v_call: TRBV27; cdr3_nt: TGTGCCAGCAGTCTAATACCAGGTTCCCTAATGAACACTGAAGCTTTCTTT; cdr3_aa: CASSLIPGSLMNTEAFF
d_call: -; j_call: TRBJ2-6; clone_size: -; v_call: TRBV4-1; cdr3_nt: TGCGCCAGCAGCCAAGACCAGGCGAACTCTGGGGCCAACGTCCTGACTTTC; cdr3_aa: CASSQDQANSGANVLTF
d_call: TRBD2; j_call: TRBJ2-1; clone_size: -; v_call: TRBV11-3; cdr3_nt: TGTGCCAGCAGCTTATTCAGCGGGGGGACCCCCGATGAGCAGTTCTTC; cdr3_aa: CASSLFSGGTPDEQFF
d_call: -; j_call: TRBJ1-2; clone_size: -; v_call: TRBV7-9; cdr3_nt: TGTGCCAGCGATGGGTGGACTAACTATGGCTACACCTTC; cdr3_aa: CASDGWTNYGYTF